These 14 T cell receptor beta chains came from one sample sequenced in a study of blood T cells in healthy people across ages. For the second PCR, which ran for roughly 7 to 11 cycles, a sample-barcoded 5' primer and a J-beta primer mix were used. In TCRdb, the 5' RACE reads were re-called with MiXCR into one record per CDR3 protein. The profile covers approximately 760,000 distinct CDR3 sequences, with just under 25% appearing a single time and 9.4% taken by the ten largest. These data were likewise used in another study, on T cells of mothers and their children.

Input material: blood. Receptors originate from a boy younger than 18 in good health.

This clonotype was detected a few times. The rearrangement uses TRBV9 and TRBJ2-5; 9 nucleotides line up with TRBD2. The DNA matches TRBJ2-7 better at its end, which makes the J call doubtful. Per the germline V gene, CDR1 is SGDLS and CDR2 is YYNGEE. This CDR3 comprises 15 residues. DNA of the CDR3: TGTGCCAGCAGCGGCCGACTAGCGGAGACCTACGAGCAGTACTTC. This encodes CASSGRLAETYEQYF.

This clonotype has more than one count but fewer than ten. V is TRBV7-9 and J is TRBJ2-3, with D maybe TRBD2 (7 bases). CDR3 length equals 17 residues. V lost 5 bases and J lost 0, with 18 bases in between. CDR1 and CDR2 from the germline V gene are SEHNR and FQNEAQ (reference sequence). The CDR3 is CASSPRLAGASTDTQYF. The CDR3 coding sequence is TGTGCCAGCAGCCCCCGGTTGGCGGGGGCTAGCACAGATACGCAGTATTTT.

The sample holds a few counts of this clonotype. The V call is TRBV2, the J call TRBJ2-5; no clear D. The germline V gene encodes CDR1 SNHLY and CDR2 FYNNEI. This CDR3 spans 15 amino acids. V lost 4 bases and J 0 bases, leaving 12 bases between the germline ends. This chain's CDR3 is CASSVTKWYQETQYF. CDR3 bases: TGTGCCAGCAGTGTGACAAAATGGTACCAAGAGACCCAGTACTTC.

CDR3 sequence: CSATDRATYEQYF. The CDR3 region has the DNA TGCAGCGCTACGGACAGGGCCACCTACGAGCAGTACTTC. The rearrangement uses TRBV29-1 and TRBJ2-7, with TRBD1 matching over 8 bases. Germline lookup yields CDR1 SQVTM and CDR2 ANQGSEA. CDR3 size: 13 residues. Trimming took 7 bases from V and 2 from J; bases not matched to a gene: 7.

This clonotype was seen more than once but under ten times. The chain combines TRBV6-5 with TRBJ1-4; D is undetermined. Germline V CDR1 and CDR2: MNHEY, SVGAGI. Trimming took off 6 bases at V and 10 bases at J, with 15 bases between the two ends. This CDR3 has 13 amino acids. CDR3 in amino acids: CASSSDPVGKLFF. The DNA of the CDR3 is TGTGCCAGCAGCTCGGACCCGGTTGGAAAACTGTTTTTT.

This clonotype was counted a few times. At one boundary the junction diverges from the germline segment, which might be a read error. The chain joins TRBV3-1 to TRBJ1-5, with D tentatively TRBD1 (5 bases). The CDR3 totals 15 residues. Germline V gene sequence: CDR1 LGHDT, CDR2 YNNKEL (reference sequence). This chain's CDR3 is CASSQVRGENQLQHF. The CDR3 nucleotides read TGTGCCAGCAGCCAAGTCCGGGGCGAGAATCAGCTCCAGCATTTT.

The DNA of the CDR3 is TGTGCCAGCAGTTACTCGTTTACTGCGGGCGAAAAACTGTTTTTT. Translation gives CASSYSFTAGEKLFF. The chain uses TRBV6-6 and TRBJ1-4; the D is unclear. This CDR3 has 15 residues. CDR1 MNHNY and CDR2 SVGAGI come from the germline V gene (reference sequence). V lost 0 bases, J lost 8 bases, and 13 bases lay in between.

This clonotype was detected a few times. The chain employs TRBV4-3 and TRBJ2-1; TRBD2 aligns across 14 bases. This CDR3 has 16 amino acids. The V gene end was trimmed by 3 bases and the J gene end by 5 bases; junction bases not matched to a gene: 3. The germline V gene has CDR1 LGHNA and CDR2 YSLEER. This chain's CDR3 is CASSQGTSGGNNEQFF. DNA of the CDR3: TGCGCCAGCAGCCAGGGGACTAGCGGGGGTAACAATGAGCAGTTCTTC.

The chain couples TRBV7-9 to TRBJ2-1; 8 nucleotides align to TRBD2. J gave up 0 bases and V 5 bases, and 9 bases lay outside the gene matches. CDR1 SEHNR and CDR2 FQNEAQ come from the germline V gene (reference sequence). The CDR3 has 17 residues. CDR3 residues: CASSPFPSGPSYNEQFF. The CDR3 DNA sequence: TGTGCCAGCAGCCCCTTCCCTAGCGGGCCCTCCTACAATGAGCAGTTCTTC.

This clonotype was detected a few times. CDR3 in DNA: TGTGCCAGCAGCACCTTTACCGGGACACTGAACACTGAAGCTTTCTTT. Residues: CASSTFTGTLNTEAFF. The rearrangement links TRBV21-1 to TRBJ1-1; the table's D call, TRBD1, was not checked against the DNA. TRBV21-1 is annotated as a pseudogene. The CDR3 has 16 residues.

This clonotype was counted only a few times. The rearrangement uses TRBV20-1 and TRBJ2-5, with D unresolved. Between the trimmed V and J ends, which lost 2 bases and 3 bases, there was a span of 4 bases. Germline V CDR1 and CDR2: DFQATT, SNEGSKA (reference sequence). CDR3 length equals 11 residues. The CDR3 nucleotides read TGCAGTGCTAGACACGAAGAGACCCAGTACTTC. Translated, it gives CSARHEETQYF.

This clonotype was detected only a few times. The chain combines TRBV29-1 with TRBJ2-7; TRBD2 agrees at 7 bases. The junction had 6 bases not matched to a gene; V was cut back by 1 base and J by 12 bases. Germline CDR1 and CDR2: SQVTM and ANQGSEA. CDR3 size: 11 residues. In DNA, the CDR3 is TGCAGCGTTGAAGGCGGGGGAGACGCGTACTTC. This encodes CSVEGGGDAYF.

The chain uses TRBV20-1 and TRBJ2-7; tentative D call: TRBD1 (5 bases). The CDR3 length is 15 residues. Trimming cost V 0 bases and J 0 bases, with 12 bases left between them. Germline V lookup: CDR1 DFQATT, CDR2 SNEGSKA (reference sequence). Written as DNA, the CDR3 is TGCAGTGCTAGAGATCAGGGCTTCAGCTCCTACGAGCAGTACTTC. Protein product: CSARDQGFSSYEQYF.

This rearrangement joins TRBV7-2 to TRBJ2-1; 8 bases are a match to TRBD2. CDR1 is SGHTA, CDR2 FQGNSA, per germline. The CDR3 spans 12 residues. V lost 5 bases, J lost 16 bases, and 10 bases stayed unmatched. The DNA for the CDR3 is TGTGCCAGCAGCACCTTAGCGGGATTGTACTTCTTC. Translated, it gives CASSTLAGLYFF.